A selection of T cell receptor beta chains follows, all from one sample in a study of identical twins. MiXCR, applied by TCRdb to the 5' RACE reads, yields one record per CDR3 protein. The sample yields around 280,000 distinct CDR3 sequences, more than 6.5% seen once. A further study also used this sample, focusing on yellow fever vaccine responses in identical twins.

Sequencing used memory (CD45RO+) T cells sorted from blood. The source of these receptors is a woman younger than 35 in good health. The CDR3 runs from the conserved cysteine through the conserved F or W. Each record gives: CDR3 protein, J gene, V gene.

cdr3_aa: CATSPGTASGSTDTQYF
j_call: TRBJ2-3
v_call: TRBV15

cdr3_aa: CSATSLVGSGGHTDTQYF
j_call: TRBJ2-3
v_call: TRBV20-1

cdr3_aa: CASSLPRLGGLAKTETQYF
j_call: TRBJ2-5
v_call: TRBV11-1

cdr3_aa: CASTNPVGGADTQYF
j_call: TRBJ2-3
v_call: TRBV5-1

cdr3_aa: CASSEGWTGELFF
j_call: TRBJ2-2
v_call: TRBV2

cdr3_aa: CASSSVGQTTNYGYTF
j_call: TRBJ1-2
v_call: TRBV5-6

cdr3_aa: CATSDRTSGRPYNEQFF
j_call: TRBJ2-1
v_call: TRBV24-1

cdr3_aa: CASSVSGTGIYEQYF
j_call: TRBJ2-7
v_call: TRBV9

cdr3_aa: CASSYSHNSNYGYTF
j_call: TRBJ1-2
v_call: TRBV6-5

cdr3_aa: CASSQGKYSVAGGPENEQFF
j_call: TRBJ2-1
v_call: TRBV4-1

cdr3_aa: CASSRQGAVRKSGTEAFF
j_call: TRBJ1-1
v_call: TRBV11-2

cdr3_aa: CASSLVGNSGANVLTF
j_call: TRBJ2-6
v_call: TRBV5-1

cdr3_aa: CASITGNSPLHF
j_call: TRBJ1-6
v_call: TRBV2

cdr3_aa: CASRVDRGGFEKLFF
j_call: TRBJ1-4
v_call: TRBV2

cdr3_aa: CASRREINEQFF
j_call: TRBJ2-1
v_call: TRBV12-3/TRBV12-4

cdr3_aa: CASSQNPGQGNEKLFF
j_call: TRBJ1-4
v_call: TRBV4-2

cdr3_aa: CASRPQGPGEQYF
j_call: TRBJ2-7
v_call: TRBV19

cdr3_aa: CASSALGEGRRDGYTF
j_call: TRBJ1-2
v_call: TRBV13

cdr3_aa: CSASNLAGGHYEQFF
j_call: TRBJ2-1
v_call: TRBV20-1

cdr3_aa: CASSLAGGGASGANVLTF
j_call: TRBJ2-6
v_call: TRBV3-1

cdr3_aa: CASKQTGVNTEAFF
j_call: TRBJ1-1
v_call: TRBV2

cdr3_aa: CASGGSGRGNEQFF
j_call: TRBJ2-1
v_call: TRBV6-2/TRBV6-3

cdr3_aa: CASSARDSPLHF
j_call: TRBJ1-6
v_call: TRBV2

cdr3_aa: CASTWRGTDTQYF
j_call: TRBJ2-3
v_call: TRBV7-9

cdr3_aa: CASSHPMEGKNTEAFF
j_call: TRBJ1-1
v_call: TRBV4-1

cdr3_aa: CASKPGEGTGELFF
j_call: TRBJ2-2
v_call: TRBV2

cdr3_aa: CSVEAGTARGYTF
j_call: TRBJ1-2
v_call: TRBV29-1

cdr3_aa: CSVEEGQPSGGNILTF
j_call: TRBJ2-6
v_call: TRBV29-1

cdr3_aa: CAGSDSSYNEQFF
j_call: TRBJ2-1
v_call: TRBV6-1

cdr3_aa: CASSLGLGIPEVKLFF
j_call: TRBJ1-4
v_call: TRBV28